This entry lists 4 T cell receptor beta chains sequenced from one sample in a study of regulatory T cells in long-lasting Graves disease. Regarding time point: newly diagnosed GD, antithyroid drugs for less than 3 months. The authors made the TCR library using RNA they extracted from PBMCs. Investigators prepared the TCR beta libraries by applying iRepertoire HTBI primers and Arm-PCR of CDR3 regions. TCRdb re-called the multiplex PCR reads with MiXCR, one entry per CDR3 protein. The sample lists under 700,000 distinct CDR3 sequences, approximately 16% occurring once. These same data were also listed under a study on T cells in Graves' hyperthyroidism and ophthalmopathy.

Sequencing was performed on peripheral blood mononuclear cells (PBMCs), taken at new diagnosis, from a patient treated with antithyroid drugs. Receptor source: a woman aged 35-60 years with Graves disease.

This clonotype was observed a few times. The gene calls are TRBV20-1 and TRBJ2-5; unclear D gene. Germline assignment: CDR1 DFQATT and CDR2 SNEGSKA (reference sequence). V was pared by 6 bases and J by 5 bases, with 13 bases between. The CDR3 covers 12 residues. The CDR3 sequence: CSAPDGLETQYF. The CDR3 coding sequence is TGCAGTGCGCCGGACGGCCTCGAGACCCAGTACTTC.

This clonotype was counted many times. The chain recombines TRBV3-1 with TRBJ1-3; D gene ambiguous. Trimming stripped 6 bases from V and 0 bases from J, with 12 bases between. The CDR3 length is 15 residues. Per germline, CDR1 LGHDT and CDR2 YNNKEL (reference sequence). DNA of the CDR3: TGTGCCAGCAGTAGCGGACCGAGCTCTGGAAACACCATATATTTT. Amino acids: CASSSGPSSGNTIYF.

This rearrangement joins TRBV9 to TRBJ2-2; D gene ambiguous. In germline, CDR1 is SGDLS, CDR2 YYNGEE. The CDR3 covers 16 residues. The V end lost 3 bases, the J end lost 3 bases, and 15 bases lay between the germline ends. The CDR3 DNA reads as TGTGCCAGCAGCGCCTCCCTTACGACATACACCGGGGAGCTGTTTTTT. It codes for CASSASLTTYTGELFF.

The rearrangement joins TRBV10-1 to TRBJ2-7, with 8 bases fitting TRBD1. CDR3 length: 11 residues. Germline CDR1 and CDR2: WNHNN and SYGVQD (reference sequence). The CDR3 coding sequence is TGCACGACAGGGGCTGCCTACGAGCAGTACTTC. This gives the protein CTTGAAYEQYF.